What follows are 16 T cell receptor beta chains derived from one specimen sequenced in a study of Tregs in tolerant kidney transplant recipients. Some clones are missing from TCRdb's copy, which holds only in-frame ones; the method was immunoSEQ multiplex PCR. The sample lists about 110,000 clones; nearly 90% were seen once. Sample: CD4+ T cells from blood, taken before the transplant. Receptors were obtained from a human donor who received a combined kidney and bone marrow transplant.

The rearrangement joins TRBV19 to TRBJ2-1; D remains ambiguous. The V end lost 3 bases, the J end lost 3 bases, and 6 bases lay between the germline ends. The CDR3 is made up of 13 amino acids. In germline, CDR1 is LNHDA, CDR2 SQIVND (reference sequence). In DNA, the CDR3 is TGTGCCAGTAGTATTGGAGTCTACAATGAGCAGTTCTTC. It is translated as CASSIGVYNEQFF. Full variable domain (remainder filled in from reference TRBV19 and TRBJ2-1): DGGITQSPKYLFRKEGQNVTLSCEQNLNHDAMYWYRQDPGQGLRLIYYSQIVNDFQKGDIAEGYSVSREKKESFPLTVTSAQKNPTAFYLCASSIGVYNEQFFGPGTRLTVL.

The chain couples TRBV7-7 to TRBJ1-4; 8 bases map to TRBD1. Germline V CDR1 and CDR2: SSHAT, FNYEAQ (reference sequence). The CDR3 is 17 residues long. Losses at the gene ends were 1 base for V and 10 bases for J; bases not matched to a gene: 14. The DNA for the CDR3 is TGTGCCAGCAGCTTAGTCCTCAGGGGGCCGGCCCCAGGAAAACTGTTTTTT. Its translation is CASSLVLRGPAPGKLFF.

The chain is built from TRBV2 and TRBJ2-2, with 10 positions matching TRBD2. Germline CDR1 reads SNHLY; CDR2 reads FYNNEI. Unmatched junction bases numbered 6, after V lost 3 bases and J lost 8 bases. CDR3 length: 15 amino acids. The CDR3 protein is CASSEEREGRGELFF. As DNA, the CDR3 is TGTGCCAGCAGTGAGGAGCGGGAGGGCCGGGGGGAGCTGTTTTTT. Full variable domain (missing parts from reference TRBV2 and TRBJ2-2): EPEVTQTPSHQVTQMGQEVILRCVPISNHLYFYWYRQILGQKVEFLVSFYNNEISEKSEIFDDQFSVERPDGSNFTLKIRSTKLEDSAMYFCASSEEREGRGELFFGEGSRLTVL.

This sequence joins TRBV4-3 and TRBJ2-7; D possibly corresponds to TRBD1 (5 bases). This CDR3 comprises 15 residues. Germline V gene lookup returns CDR1 LGHNA and CDR2 YSLEER. The V and J ends lost 4 bases and 2 bases respectively, with 15 bases between them. CDR3 sequence reads: CASSPRVSRAYEQYF. In DNA form, the CDR3 reads TGCGCCAGCAGCCCCAGGGTCTCCAGAGCCTACGAGCAGTACTTC.

This chain uses TRBV19 with TRBJ2-7; 7 bases fit TRBD1. CDR1 LNHDA and CDR2 SQIVND come from the germline V gene (reference sequence). The CDR3 length is 16 residues. J lost 1 base, V lost 4 bases, and 10 bases had no gene match. CDR3 bases: TGTGCCAGTAGTACCCCCCCGACAGGGAGATCCTACGAGCAGTACTTC. Translation gives CASSTPPTGRSYEQYF.

The rearrangement links TRBV6-1 to TRBJ1-2; the D gene is possibly TRBD1 (6 bases). This CDR3 has 14 amino acids. V lost 4 bases to trimming and J lost 8 bases, with 17 bases between them. The germline V gene has CDR1 MNHNS and CDR2 SASEGT. This CDR3 is CASSGQSTGSGYTF. Here the CDR3 DNA reads TGTGCCAGCAGTGGGCAATCAACAGGGTCCGGCTACACCTTC.

V and J are TRBV9 and TRBJ1-4, with 10 bases fitting TRBD1. Looked up from germline, CDR1 is SGDLS and CDR2 is YYNGEE. This CDR3 has 15 amino acids. V gave up 0 bases and J gave up 6 bases; unmatched junction bases: 2. The CDR3 sequence is CASSVVGTGDEKLFF. CDR3 nucleotides: TGTGCCAGCAGCGTAGTAGGGACAGGGGATGAAAAACTGTTTTTT.

The chain joins TRBV5-1 to TRBJ2-4; no clear D gene. CDR3 length: 13 amino acids. The germline V gene encodes CDR1 SGHRS and CDR2 YFSETQ. V dropped 4 bases and J dropped 5 bases, with 10 bases sitting between them. The CDR3 spells CASSPLYENIQYF. CDR3 in DNA: TGCGCCAGCAGCCCGTTATATGAAAACATTCAGTACTTC.

This clone was observed once. The chain recombines TRBV4-1 with TRBJ2-7; 10 bases match TRBD2. V gave up 5 bases and J gave up 2 bases; unmatched junction bases: 6. The CDR3 is 15 residues long. Germline CDR1 MGHRA, CDR2 YSYEKL. CDR3 sequence: CASSLLAGMTYEQYF. The CDR3 DNA sequence: TGCGCCAGCAGCTTACTAGCGGGAATGACCTACGAGCAGTACTTC.

This clone was observed once. The V and J genes are TRBV18 and TRBJ2-1; TRBD2 matches at 13 bases. V was pared by 7 bases and J by 7 bases, with 7 bases of the junction left unmatched. CDR1 is KGHSH and CDR2 is LQKENI in the germline V gene. The CDR3 spans 15 residues. CDR3 DNA sequence: TGTGCCAGCTGGCAACTAGCGGGGGGGCTTAATGAGCAGTTCTTC. It specifies CASWQLAGGLNEQFF.

For the CDR3, the DNA is TGTGCCAGCAGTGAGAGTAGGGGAAGGGGGGAGACCCAGTACTTC. Protein product: CASSESRGRGETQYF. The V call is TRBV2, the J call TRBJ2-5, with a tentative D call TRBD1 (6 bases). The V and J ends lost 3 bases and 5 bases respectively, with 16 bases between them. CDR3 size: 15 residues. CDR1 is SNHLY, CDR2 FYNNEI, per germline. Supplemented by reference TRBV2 and TRBJ2-5, the full variable domain reads EPEVTQTPSHQVTQMGQEVILRCVPISNHLYFYWYRQILGQKVEFLVSFYNNEISEKSEIFDDQFSVERPDGSNFTLKIRSTKLEDSAMYFCASSESRGRGETQYFGPGTRLLVL.

CDR3 coding DNA: TGTGCCAGCAGTGACGAGGGGGCAAGGCAGCCCCAGCATTTT. Its protein product is CASSDEGARQPQHF. The chain recombines TRBV2 with TRBJ1-5; TRBD1 aligns across 7 bases. V lost 3 bases to trimming and J lost 7 bases; unmatched junction nucleotides: 6. CDR1 SNHLY and CDR2 FYNNEI come from the germline V gene. The CDR3 is 14 residues long.

The chain carries TRBV7-2 and TRBJ2-4; D possibly corresponds to TRBD2 (5 bases). Per germline, CDR1 SGHTA and CDR2 FQGNSA. V was trimmed by 8 bases and J by 8 bases, leaving 13 bases between them. The CDR3 runs to 12 residues. The CDR3 nucleotides read TGTGCCAGCGGTTCCGGAGCGGACATTCAGTACTTC. This translates into CASGSGADIQYF.

This clone has just a few counts. The chain links TRBV9 to TRBJ2-7, with D maybe TRBD1 (7 bases). Germline-derived CDR1 and CDR2 are SGDLS and YYNGEE. The CDR3 extends over 13 amino acids. V was clipped by 2 bases and J by 6 bases, with 12 bases between them. The CDR3 loop reads CASSVDQGGEQYF. The CDR3, as DNA: TGTGCCAGCAGCGTCGACCAGGGGGGCGAGCAGTACTTC. Complete variable domain (other parts from reference TRBV9 and TRBJ2-7): DSGVTQTPKHLITATGQRVTLRCSPRSGDLSVYWYQQSLDQGLQFLIQYYNGEERAKGNILERFSAQQFPDLHSELNLSSLELGDSALYFCASSVDQGGEQYFGPGTRLTVT.

This clone was picked up one time. The chain carries TRBV10-3 and TRBJ2-1; 8 positions match TRBD1. The CDR3 length is 15 residues. CDR1 and CDR2 from the germline V gene are ENHRY and SYGVKD. V shed 3 bases and J 9 bases; nucleotides not matched to a gene: 10. The chain's CDR3 is CAISDGQGYRGEQFF. CDR3 coding DNA: TGTGCCATCAGTGACGGACAGGGTTATCGGGGTGAGCAGTTCTTC.

The genes are TRBV5-4 and TRBJ1-2; 12 bases are a match to TRBD1. V shed 0 bases, J shed 1 base, and the junction held 10 bases outside the gene matches. From germline, CDR1 is SGHNT and CDR2 YYREEE (reference sequence). This CDR3 is 19 amino acids long. In DNA, the CDR3 is TGTGCCAGCAGCTTGGGGTTCGGGACAGGGGGCGCGGGTAACTATGGCTACACCTTC. It encodes CASSLGFGTGGAGNYGYTF.